In this sample, the clone carrying this T cell receptor beta chain turned up many times. Trimming took 3 bases from V and 5 from J, leaving 16 bases between them. CDR3 length: 15 amino acids. TCRdb called the RT-PCR reads again in MiXCR, with one record for every CDR3 protein. The table records over 400,000 distinct CDR3 sequences, under 20% of them present only once. This sample is drawn from a study of patients and donors after allogeneic stem cell transplantation. The sequence was collected from a human donor who was either an allogeneic HSCT recipient or a stem cell or donor lymphocyte infusion donor (not recorded which). It is not recorded whose cells these are; they may come from a transplant donor. V gene TRBV12-3 or TRBV12-4 combines with J gene TRBJ1-1, with D possibly being TRBD1 (6 bases). The sample taken for sequencing was blood, either unsorted or a sorted T cell fraction (not recorded which). DNA for the CDR3: TGTGCCAGCAGTTTGGGGGGCAGGGGATGGACTGAAGCTTTCTTT. Amino acids: CASSLGGRGWTEAFF.